This entry is about one T cell receptor (beta chain). The antigen it binds to is not known. Nothing much larger sits one base from this clone, and base qualities are not available. This sample was taken from a study of fetal regulatory T cell absence and autoimmunity (dated 2017 in TCRdb). In terms of the full investigation: Exocrine pancreas autoimmunity was observed in the IPEX patients in the absence of clinical diabetes. The paper's findings and limits, for the study overall: Significant oligoclonal enrichment of the TCR compartment was observed in pancreas versus cord blood, with some top clones enriched more than 80-fold. Cord blood and pancreas had broadly similar TRB gene family usage, which resembled published neonatal and adult repertoires. The oligoclonal enrichment was interpreted as support for antigen-driven autoimmunity in the pancreas before birth in IPEX syndrome.

According to the germline V gene, CDR1 reads SGDLS and CDR2 reads YYNGEE. V gives up 0 bases and J gives up 0 bases, and the segment between their germline ends measures 16 bases. Counted from cysteine to phenylalanine, this CDR3 has 18 amino acids. Only the CDR3 part of the read is kept: 54 bases, read in frame from the first base. Amplification and barcoding of TCRbeta CDR3 regions were carried out by two-step multiplex PCR on the immunoSEQ human TCRbeta survey platform. Sequencing of the libraries was done on Illumina instruments, and IgH was sequenced in parallel from the same samples. Regarding the original processing steps: Raw reads were filtered against IMGT V, D, J definitions and were binned using a nearest-neighbor algorithm so that PCR and sequencing errors were removed. A clone was defined as an identical nucleotide sequence, and differential abundance between tissues was tested with a Fisher exact test for each clone using a pFDR threshold of p<0.01. A minimum inclusion filter of 10 in either sample excluded clones with frequencies too low for statistical inference. Pairwise clonal comparisons used the immunoSEQ Analyzer, and gene family usage was assessed with IMGT tools. TCRdb's version of the immuneACCESS table is confined to in-frame rearrangements and falls short of the full clone set. An unresolved V gene accounts for under half of the shortfall where checked; the remainder is of unknown origin. The DNA was the basis for D and trimming; V, J and clone size are from that table. Present in this sample are 85,000 to 100,000 clones, about three quarters of which were seen just once. Jointly, the top ten make up 2% of the sample.

Repertoire sequencing was done on genomic DNA taken from frozen pancreas tissue. Genomic DNA, about 1.8-3.2 ug, was extracted from umbilical cord blood or frozen pancreas using the DNeasy Blood and Tissue Kit. The sequenced material came from pancreas tissue. This chain is built from TRBV9 and TRBJ2-1; a tentative D match to TRBD2 spans 6 bases. The sequence was obtained from a male donor with IPEX syndrome. The CDR3 is CASSVEASVLSSYNEQFF. The DNA reads as follows: TGTGCCAGCAGCGTAGAGGCTAGCGTCCTTAGCTCCTACAATGAGCAGTTCTTC.